This T cell receptor (beta chain) was sequenced during a study of tumor-infiltrating lymphocytes in primary liver carcinoma. Study-level background: The cohort included men and women aged 30 to 69 years. Productive TCRbeta read counts per sample ran from roughly 3.7 to 6.8 million and were similar across tissue types.

Per germline, CDR1 MNHNS and CDR2 SASEGT. Trimming removed 1 base at V and 5 bases at J, with 12 bases between. The CDR3 is 14 residues long. Total RNA amounting to 450 to 550 ng was the source from which TCR beta cDNA was made with a constant-region primer. ARM-PCR was slightly modified, and three nested multiplex PCR rounds with it gave rise to the TCR beta libraries. Researchers ran the first two PCR rounds for about 11 cycles each with TRBV1-TRBV30 forward primers and a C-beta reverse primer. TCRdb reprocessed the multiplex PCR reads with MiXCR, giving one entry per CDR3 protein. The sample lists 100,000 or so distinct CDR3 sequences; roughly 69% were seen once. Both RNA and DNA were isolated together from about 21-30 mg of bulk tissue that had not been sorted. Among the patients, all had chronic HBV infection and none had been treated.

Sequencing was carried out using liver tumor tissue from sampling region 5. Subset noted: tumor region T5, tumor centre. The chain couples TRBV6-1 to TRBJ2-7; a possible D gene is TRBD1 (6 bases). The receptor was isolated from an older woman with primary liver carcinoma and hepatitis B virus infection. CDR3 DNA: TGTGCCAGCAGTGAAGGTAGACAGGAGGACGAGCAGTACTTC. This codes for CASSEGRQEDEQYF.